This T cell receptor (beta chain) derives from a study of shared clonotypes between healthy human individuals. The CDR3 length is 11 residues. Trimming stripped 4 bases from V and 4 bases from J, with 5 bases between. Germline V CDR1 and CDR2: MNHNS, SASEGT. In the CD4+ fraction, cells were divided into CD45RA+ naive and CD45RA-negative memory subsets. At the deep level, the assay was run. Original handling: ImmunoSEQ only sent back junction sequences with no quality scores, so filtering was done differently. The protocol was immunoSEQ multiplex PCR, while the TCRdb copy is restricted to in-frame clones and leaves out a portion. V and J calls and clone size are given by that table; D and trimming were obtained from the DNA. The sample comprises some 2,100,000 clones, more than 90% of which are singletons, and 0.1% to 0.15% rests with the top ten.

This sequence was found in a man aged 18 to 30 in good health. Sequencing used naive CD4+ T cells sorted from blood. Subset given: CD45RA+ positively selected. This rearrangement joins TRBV6-1 to TRBJ2-7; D is undetermined. The CDR3 region is CASSVEYEQYF. The CDR3, as DNA: TGTGCCAGCAGTGTAGAGTACGAGCAGTACTTC.